This TCR beta chain was identified in a study of T cell changes during pregnancy in multiple sclerosis. Produced via immunoSEQ multiplex PCR; TCRdb's table is partial and in-frame only. This table has over 45,000 clones, around 89% appearing once. This CDR3 is built from 18 residues. Trimming cost V 2 bases and J 0 bases, with 16 bases left between them. Germline V gene sequence: CDR1 KGHSH, CDR2 LQKENI. This receptor was obtained from a female donor with multiple sclerosis, enrolled in a pregnancy study. This chain links TRBV18 with TRBJ2-2; D possibly corresponds to TRBD1 (6 bases). The specimen comprised peripheral blood, sampled after pregnancy. Written as DNA, the CDR3 is TGTGCCAGCTCACCAGATTCGGTCGGACAGACGAACACCGGGGAGCTGTTTTTT. Translation: CASSPDSVGQTNTGELFF.